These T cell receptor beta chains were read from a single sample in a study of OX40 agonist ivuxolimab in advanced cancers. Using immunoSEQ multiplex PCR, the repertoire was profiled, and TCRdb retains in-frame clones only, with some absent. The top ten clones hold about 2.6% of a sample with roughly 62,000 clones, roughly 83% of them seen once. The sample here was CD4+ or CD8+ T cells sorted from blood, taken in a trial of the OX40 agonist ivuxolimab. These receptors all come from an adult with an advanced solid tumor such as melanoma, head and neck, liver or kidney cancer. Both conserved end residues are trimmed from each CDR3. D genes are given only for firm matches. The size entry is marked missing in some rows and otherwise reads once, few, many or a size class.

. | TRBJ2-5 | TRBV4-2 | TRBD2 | ASSPREGETQY
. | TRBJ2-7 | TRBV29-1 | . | SVEQGPGPFEQY
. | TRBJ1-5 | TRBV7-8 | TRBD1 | ASSLGQGGSQPQH
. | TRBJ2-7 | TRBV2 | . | ASNYDPYEQY
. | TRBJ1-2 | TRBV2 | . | ASSETGDIGYGYT
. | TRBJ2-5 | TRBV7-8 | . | ASSSRPYGETQY
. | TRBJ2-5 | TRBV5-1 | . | ASSLGNLQETQY
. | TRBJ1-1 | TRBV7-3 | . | ASSLRSLGTEAF
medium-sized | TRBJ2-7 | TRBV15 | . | ATSGRQEPIYEQY
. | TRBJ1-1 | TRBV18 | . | ASSRQTEAF